This paragraph reports one TCR beta chain. The source of the sample is a study of blood T cells in healthy people across ages. The length of the CDR3 is 16 residues. Germline V gene data show CDR1 as MNHEY and CDR2 as SVGAGI. Trimming took off 2 bases at V and 2 bases at J, with 10 bases between the two ends. A second PCR, run for 7 to 11 cycles, used a sample-barcoded 5' primer plus a J-beta primer mix. MiXCR was run by TCRdb on the 5' RACE reads, yielding one entry per CDR3 protein. The sample records 700,000 to 900,000 distinct CDR3 sequences, more than 25% being singletons. In addition, the sample was reused for a study of T cells of mothers and their children.

This TCR came from a boy aged 5-17 years in good health. The chain uses TRBV6-5 and TRBJ2-6; D unclear. The sample taken for sequencing was blood. CDR3 amino acids: CASSYGVPTGANVLTF. As DNA, the CDR3 is TGTGCCAGCAGTTACGGCGTACCTACTGGGGCCAACGTCCTGACTTTC.